The text below deals with one T cell receptor (beta chain). The data derive from a study of T cell responses to AZD1222 COVID-19 vaccine. The table came from immunoSEQ multiplex PCR; TCRdb's copy has only in-frame clones and leaves some out. The sample has 45,000 to 65,000 clones, 88% seen once. The CDR3 is 13 residues long. Trimming left V 3 bases short and J 7 bases short, with 12 bases between. Looked up from germline, CDR1 is SNHLY and CDR2 is FYNNEI. The source of this sequence is an adult in good health. The V gene is TRBV2, the J gene TRBJ2-5; TRBD2 might be the D (5 bases). The sample was peripheral blood, taken on day 0 of AZD1222 vaccination. CDR3 coding DNA: TGTGCCAGCAGTGATGGCCTAGCCGGGACCCAGTACTTC. Its protein product is CASSDGLAGTQYF.